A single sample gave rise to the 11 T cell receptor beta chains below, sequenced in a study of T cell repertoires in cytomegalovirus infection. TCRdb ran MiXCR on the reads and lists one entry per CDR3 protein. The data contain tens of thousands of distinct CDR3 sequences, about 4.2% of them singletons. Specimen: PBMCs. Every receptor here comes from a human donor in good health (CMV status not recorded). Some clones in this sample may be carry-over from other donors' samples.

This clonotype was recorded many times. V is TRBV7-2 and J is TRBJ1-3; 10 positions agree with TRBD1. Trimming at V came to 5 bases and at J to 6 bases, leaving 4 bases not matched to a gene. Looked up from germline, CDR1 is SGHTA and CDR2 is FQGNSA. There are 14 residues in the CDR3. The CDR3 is CASSTGTGENTIYF. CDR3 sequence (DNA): TGTGCCAGCAGCACCGGGACAGGGGAAAACACCATATATTTT.

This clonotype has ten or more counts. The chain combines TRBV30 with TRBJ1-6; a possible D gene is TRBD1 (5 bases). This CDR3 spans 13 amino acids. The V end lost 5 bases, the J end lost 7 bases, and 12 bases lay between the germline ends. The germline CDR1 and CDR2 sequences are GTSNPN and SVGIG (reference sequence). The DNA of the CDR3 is TGTGCCTGGTTAATGGACAAAAATTCACCCCTCCACTTT. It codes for CAWLMDKNSPLHF.

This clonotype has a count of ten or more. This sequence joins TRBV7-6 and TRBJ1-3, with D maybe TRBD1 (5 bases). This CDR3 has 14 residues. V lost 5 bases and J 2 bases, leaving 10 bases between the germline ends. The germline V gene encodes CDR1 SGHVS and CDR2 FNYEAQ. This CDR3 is CASSPGTAGNTIYF. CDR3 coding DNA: TGTGCCAGCAGCCCGGGGACCGCTGGAAACACCATATATTTT.

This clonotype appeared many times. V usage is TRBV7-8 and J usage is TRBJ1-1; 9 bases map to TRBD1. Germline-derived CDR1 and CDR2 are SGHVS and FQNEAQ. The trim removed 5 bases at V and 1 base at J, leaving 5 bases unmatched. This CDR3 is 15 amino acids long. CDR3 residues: CASSIGQGTNTEAFF. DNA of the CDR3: TGTGCCAGCAGCATAGGACAGGGGACGAACACTGAAGCTTTCTTT.

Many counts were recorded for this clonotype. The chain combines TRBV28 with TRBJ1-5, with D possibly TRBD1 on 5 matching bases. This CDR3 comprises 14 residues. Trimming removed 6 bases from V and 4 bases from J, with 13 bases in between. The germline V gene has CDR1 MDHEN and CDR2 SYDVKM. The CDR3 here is CASRSGFRNQPQHF. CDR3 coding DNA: TGTGCCAGCAGATCAGGGTTTAGGAATCAGCCCCAGCATTTT. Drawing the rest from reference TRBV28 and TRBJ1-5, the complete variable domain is DVKVTQSSRYLVKRTGEKVFLECVQDMDHENMFWYRQDPGLGLRLIYFSYDVKMKEKGDIPEGYSVSREKKERFSLILESASTNQTSMYLCASRSGFRNQPQHFGDGTRLSIL.

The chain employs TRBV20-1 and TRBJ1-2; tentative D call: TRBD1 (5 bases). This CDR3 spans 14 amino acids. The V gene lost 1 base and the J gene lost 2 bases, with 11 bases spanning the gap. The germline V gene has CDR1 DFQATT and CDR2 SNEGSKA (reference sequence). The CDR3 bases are TGCAGTGCTAGAGTGGGACGGCAAAACTATGGCTACACCTTC. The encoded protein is CSARVGRQNYGYTF.

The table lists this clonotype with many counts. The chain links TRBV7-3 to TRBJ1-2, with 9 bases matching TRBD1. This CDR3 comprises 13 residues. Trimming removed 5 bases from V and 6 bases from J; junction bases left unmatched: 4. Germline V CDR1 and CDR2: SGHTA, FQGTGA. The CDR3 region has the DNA TGTGCCAGCAGCCTCGACAGGGGGGATGGCTACACCTTC. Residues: CASSLDRGDGYTF.

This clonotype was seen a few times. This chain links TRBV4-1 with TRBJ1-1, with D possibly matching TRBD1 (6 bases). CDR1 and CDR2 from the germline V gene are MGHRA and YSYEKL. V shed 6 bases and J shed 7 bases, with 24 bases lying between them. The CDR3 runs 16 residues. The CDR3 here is CASRLAPYAGAGEAFF. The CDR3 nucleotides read TGCGCCAGCAGACTGGCACCCTACGCAGGGGCGGGTGAAGCTTTCTTT.

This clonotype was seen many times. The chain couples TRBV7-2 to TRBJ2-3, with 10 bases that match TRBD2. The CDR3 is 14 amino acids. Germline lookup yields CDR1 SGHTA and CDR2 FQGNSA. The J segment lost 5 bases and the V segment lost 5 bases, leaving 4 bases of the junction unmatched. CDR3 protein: CASSTRLAGDTQYF. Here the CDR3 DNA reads TGTGCCAGCAGCACGCGACTAGCGGGAGATACGCAGTATTTT.

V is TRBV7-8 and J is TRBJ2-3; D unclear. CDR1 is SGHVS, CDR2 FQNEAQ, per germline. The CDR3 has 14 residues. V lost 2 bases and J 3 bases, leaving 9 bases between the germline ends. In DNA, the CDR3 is TGTGCCAGCAGCTTACTCTCCGGGACAGATACGCAGTATTTT. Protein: CASSLLSGTDTQYF.

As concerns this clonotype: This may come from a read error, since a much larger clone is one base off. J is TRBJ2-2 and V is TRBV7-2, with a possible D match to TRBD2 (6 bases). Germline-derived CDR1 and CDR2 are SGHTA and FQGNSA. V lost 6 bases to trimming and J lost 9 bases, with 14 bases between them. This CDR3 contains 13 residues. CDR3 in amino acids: CASRSWRARELFF. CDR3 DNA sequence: TGTGCCAGCAGATCCTGGAGGGCCAGGGAGCTGTTTTTT.